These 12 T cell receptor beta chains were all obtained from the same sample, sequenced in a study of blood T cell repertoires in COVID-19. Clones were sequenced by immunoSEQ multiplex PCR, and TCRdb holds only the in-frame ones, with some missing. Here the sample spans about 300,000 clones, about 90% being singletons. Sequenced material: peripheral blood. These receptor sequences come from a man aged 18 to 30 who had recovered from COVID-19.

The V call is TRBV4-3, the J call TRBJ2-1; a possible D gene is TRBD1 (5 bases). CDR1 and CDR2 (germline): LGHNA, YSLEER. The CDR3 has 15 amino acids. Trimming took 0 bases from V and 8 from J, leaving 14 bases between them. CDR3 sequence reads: CASSQDRASIYEQFF. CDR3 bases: TGCGCCAGCAGCCAAGACAGGGCCAGTATCTATGAGCAGTTCTTC.

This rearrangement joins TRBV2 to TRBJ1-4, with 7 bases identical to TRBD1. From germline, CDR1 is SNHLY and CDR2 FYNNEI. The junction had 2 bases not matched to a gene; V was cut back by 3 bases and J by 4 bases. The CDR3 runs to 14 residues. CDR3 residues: CASSDHRGNEKLFF. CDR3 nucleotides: TGTGCCAGCAGTGATCACAGGGGTAATGAAAAACTGTTTTTT.

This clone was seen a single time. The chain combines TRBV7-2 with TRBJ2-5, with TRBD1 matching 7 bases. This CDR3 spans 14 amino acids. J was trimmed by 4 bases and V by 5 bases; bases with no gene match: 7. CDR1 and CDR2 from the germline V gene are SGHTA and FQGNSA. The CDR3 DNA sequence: TGTGCCAGCAGCCTCGATCGACAGGGAGAGACCCAGTACTTC. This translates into CASSLDRQGETQYF.

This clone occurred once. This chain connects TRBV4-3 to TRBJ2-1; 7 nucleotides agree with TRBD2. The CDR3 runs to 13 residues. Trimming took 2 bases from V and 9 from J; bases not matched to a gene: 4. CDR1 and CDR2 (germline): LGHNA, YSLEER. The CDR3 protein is CASSQRLAGEQFF. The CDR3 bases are TGCGCCAGCAGCCAACGACTAGCCGGTGAGCAGTTCTTC.

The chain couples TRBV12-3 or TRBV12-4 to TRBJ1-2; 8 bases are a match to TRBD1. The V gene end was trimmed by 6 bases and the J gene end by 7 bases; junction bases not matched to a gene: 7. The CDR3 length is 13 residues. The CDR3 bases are TGTGCCAGCAGACCTACCAGGGGGCCTGGCTACACCTTC. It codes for CASRPTRGPGYTF.

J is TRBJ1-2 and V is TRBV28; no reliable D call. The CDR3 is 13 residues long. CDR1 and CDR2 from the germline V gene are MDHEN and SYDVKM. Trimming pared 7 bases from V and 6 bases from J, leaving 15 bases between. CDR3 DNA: TGTGCCAGCACTCTTCTCGGTTCCGATGGCTACACCTTC. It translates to CASTLLGSDGYTF.

The CDR3 nucleotides are TGTGCCAGCAGTCCCGACACTGCCACCTACAATGAGCAGTTCTTC. It is translated as CASSPDTATYNEQFF. The J gene is TRBJ2-1, the V gene TRBV27; D uncertain. The germline gives CDR1 MNHEY, CDR2 SMNVEV (reference sequence). V was cut by 5 bases and J by 2 bases, with 13 bases left in between. The CDR3 has 15 amino acids.

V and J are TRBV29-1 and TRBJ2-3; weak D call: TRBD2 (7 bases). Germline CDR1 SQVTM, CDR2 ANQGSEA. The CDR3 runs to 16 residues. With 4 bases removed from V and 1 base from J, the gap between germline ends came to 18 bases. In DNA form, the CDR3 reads TGCAGCGTTGGAGGGGTCCGGGGGGCCGGCACAGATACGCAGTATTTT. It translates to CSVGGVRGAGTDTQYF.

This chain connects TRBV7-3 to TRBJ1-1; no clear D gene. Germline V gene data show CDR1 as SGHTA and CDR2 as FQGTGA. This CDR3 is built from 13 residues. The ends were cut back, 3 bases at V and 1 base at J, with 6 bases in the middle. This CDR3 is CASSFSENTEAFF. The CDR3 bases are TGTGCCAGCAGCTTCTCAGAGAACACTGAAGCTTTCTTT.

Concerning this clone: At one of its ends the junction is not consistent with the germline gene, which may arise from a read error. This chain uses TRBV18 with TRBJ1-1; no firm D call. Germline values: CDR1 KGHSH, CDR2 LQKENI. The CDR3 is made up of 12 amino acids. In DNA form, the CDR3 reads TGTGCCAGCTCTCCACCCTCGAGGGAAGCTTTCTTT. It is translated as CASSPPSREAFF. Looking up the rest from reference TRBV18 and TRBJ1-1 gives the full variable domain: NAGVMQNPRHLVRRRGQEARLRCSPMKGHSHVYWYRQLPEEGLKFMVYLQKENIIDESGMPKERFSAEFPKEGPSILRIQQVVRGDSAAYFCASSPPSREAFFGQGTRLTVV.

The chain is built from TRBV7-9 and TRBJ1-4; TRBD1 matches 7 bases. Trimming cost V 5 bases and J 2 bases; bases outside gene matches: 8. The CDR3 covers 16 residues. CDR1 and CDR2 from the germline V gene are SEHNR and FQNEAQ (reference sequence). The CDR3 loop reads CASSETGKGTNEKLFF. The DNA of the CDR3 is TGTGCCAGCAGCGAGACAGGGAAAGGGACTAATGAAAAACTGTTTTTT.

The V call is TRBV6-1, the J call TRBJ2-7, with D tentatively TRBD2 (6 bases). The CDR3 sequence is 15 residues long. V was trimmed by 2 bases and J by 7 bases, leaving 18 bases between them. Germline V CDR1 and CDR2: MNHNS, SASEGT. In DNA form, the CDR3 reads TGTGCCAGCAGTGAACGGGGACTGCCCCCTAGAGAGCAGTACTTC. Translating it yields CASSERGLPPREQYF.